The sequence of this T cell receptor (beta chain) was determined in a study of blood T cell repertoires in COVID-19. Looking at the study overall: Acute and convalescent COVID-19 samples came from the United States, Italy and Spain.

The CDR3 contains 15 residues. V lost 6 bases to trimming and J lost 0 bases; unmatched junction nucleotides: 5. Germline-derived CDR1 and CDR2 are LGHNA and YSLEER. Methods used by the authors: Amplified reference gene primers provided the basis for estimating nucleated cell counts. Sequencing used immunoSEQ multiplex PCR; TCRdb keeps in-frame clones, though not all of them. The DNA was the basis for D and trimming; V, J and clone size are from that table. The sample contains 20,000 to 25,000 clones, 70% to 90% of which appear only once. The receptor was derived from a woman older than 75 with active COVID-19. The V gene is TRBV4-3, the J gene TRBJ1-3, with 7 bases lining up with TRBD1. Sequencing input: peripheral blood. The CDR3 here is CASSTDRASGNTIYF. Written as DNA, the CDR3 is TGCGCCAGCAGTACCGACAGGGCCTCTGGAAACACCATATATTTT.